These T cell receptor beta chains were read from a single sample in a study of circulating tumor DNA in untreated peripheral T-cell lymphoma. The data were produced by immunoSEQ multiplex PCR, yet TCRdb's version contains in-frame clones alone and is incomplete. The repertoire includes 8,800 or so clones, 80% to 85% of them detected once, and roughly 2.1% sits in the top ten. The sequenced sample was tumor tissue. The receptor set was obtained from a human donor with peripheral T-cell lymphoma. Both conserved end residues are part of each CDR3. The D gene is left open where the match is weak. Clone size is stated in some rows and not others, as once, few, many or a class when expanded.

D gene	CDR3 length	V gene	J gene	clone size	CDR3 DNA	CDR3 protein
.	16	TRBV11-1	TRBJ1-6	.	TGTGCCAGCAGTCCAGCTGAAAGGGGCATTTATTCACCCCTCCACTTT	CASSPAERGIYSPLHF
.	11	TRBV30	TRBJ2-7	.	TGTGCCTGGAGAGATACATACGAGCAGTACTTC	CAWRDTYEQYF
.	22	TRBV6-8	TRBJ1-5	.	TGTGCCAGCAGTTGGCGGTCATCTTTGGGGATCGATGGTCTTTATAGCAATCAGCCCCAGCATTTT	CASSWRSSLGIDGLYSNQPQHF
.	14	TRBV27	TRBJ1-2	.	TGTGCCAGCAGTTCCGGGACATTTCTCTATGGCTACACCTTC	CASSSGTFLYGYTF
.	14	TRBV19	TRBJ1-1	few	TGTGCCAGTAGTTCCACGGGGGGGAACACTGAAGCTTTCTTT	CASSSTGGNTEAFF
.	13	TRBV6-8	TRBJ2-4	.	TGTGCCAGCAGCCCACAGGCCCAAGTCATTCAGTACTTC	CASSPQAQVIQYF
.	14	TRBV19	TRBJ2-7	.	TGTGCCAGTAGGTTTGCCGGGAACTCCTACGAGCAGTACTTC	CASRFAGNSYEQYF
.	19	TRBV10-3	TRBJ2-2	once	TGTGCCATCAGTGAGTCGACACTAGCGAGGGGGCCGGTAGTCGGGGAGCTGTTTTTT	CAISESTLARGPVVGELFF
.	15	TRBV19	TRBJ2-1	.	TGTGCCAGTAGTATAGGGACCTTCAGCCACAATGAGCAGTTCTTC	CASSIGTFSHNEQFF
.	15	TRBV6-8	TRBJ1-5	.	TGTGCCAGCAGTTACTCGCCAGGGAGCAATCAGCCCCAGCATTTT	CASSYSPGSNQPQHF
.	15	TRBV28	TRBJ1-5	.	TGTGCCAGCAGTTTACGGGGAGTGGGCAATCAGCCCCAGCATTTT	CASSLRGVGNQPQHF
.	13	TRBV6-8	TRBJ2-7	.	TGTGCCAGCAGTTACGACCAGGGCTACGAGCAGTACTTC	CASSYDQGYEQYF
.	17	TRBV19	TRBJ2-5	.	TGTGCCAGTAGTGCCTCCTTCGGACAGCTTAGACAAGAGACCCAGTACTTC	CASSASFGQLRQETQYF
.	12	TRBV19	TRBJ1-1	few	TGTGCCAGTGGTCGTCCCGGGGCTGGAGCTTTCTTT	CASGRPGAGAFF
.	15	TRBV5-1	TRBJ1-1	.	TGCGCCAGCAGCTTGGTCGGATTTCCGGGGACTGAAGCTTTCTTT	CASSLVGFPGTEAFF
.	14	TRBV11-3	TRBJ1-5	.	TGTGCCAGCAGCCCCAGCCCCTGGGGTCAGCCCCAGCATTTT	CASSPSPWGQPQHF
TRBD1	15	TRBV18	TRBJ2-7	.	TGTGCCAGCTCACCCGGGACAGGGTTGTCATACGAGCAGTACTTC	CASSPGTGLSYEQYF
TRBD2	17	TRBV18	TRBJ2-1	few	TGTGCCAGCTCACCGTCAATAGCGGGGGGGCCCTACAATGAGCAGTTCTTC	CASSPSIAGGPYNEQFF
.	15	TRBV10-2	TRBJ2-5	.	TGCGCCAGCAGTGGTGGCCCAGAACGTCAAGAGACCCAGTACTTC	CASSGGPERQETQYF
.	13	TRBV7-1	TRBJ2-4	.	TGTGCCAGCAGCCTTCGAGGGGAAAACATTCAGTACTTC	CASSLRGENIQYF
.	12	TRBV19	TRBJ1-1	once	TGTGCCAGTAGTACCGGGGCCACTGAAGCTTTCTTT	CASSTGATEAFF
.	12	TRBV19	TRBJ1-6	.	TGTGCCAGTAGGGGGCGAAATTCACCCCTCCACTTT	CASRGRNSPLHF
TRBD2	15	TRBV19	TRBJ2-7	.	TGTGCCAGTAGCTGGCTAGCGGGGGGAAACTACGAGCAGTACTTC	CASSWLAGGNYEQYF
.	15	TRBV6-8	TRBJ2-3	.	TGTGCCAGCAGTATAGGTGGCGGGAACACAGATACGCAGTATTTT	CASSIGGGNTDTQYF
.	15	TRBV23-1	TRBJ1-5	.	TGCGCCAGCAGCCTCCATCCCGGCGTGGGTCAGCCCCAGCATTTT	CASSLHPGVGQPQHF
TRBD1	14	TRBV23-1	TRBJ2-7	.	TGCGCCAGCAGTCTCTCCAGGGGGCCCTACGAGCAGTACTTC	CASSLSRGPYEQYF
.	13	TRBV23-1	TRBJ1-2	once	TGCGCCAGCAGCCTCAGGCACTACTATGGCTACACCTTC	CASSLRHYYGYTF
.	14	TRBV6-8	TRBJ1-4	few	TGTGCCAGCAGCAACCTCCGACCTAATGAAAAACTGTTTTTT	CASSNLRPNEKLFF
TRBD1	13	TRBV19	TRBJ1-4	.	TGTGCCAGTAGGGGGACAGGGAGGGAAAAACTGTTTTTT	CASRGTGREKLFF
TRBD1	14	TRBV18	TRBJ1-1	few	TGTGCCAGCTCACCACAAGGGGGCAACACTGAAGCTTTCTTT	CASSPQGGNTEAFF
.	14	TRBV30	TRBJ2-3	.	TGTGCCTGGAGTGTAGGGCAGAACACAGATATGCAGTATTTT	CAWSVGQNTDMQYF
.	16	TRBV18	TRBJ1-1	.	TGTGCCAGCTCACCCCAGTCGGGCGACCCAGGCCGTGAAGCTTTCTTT	CASSPQSGDPGREAFF
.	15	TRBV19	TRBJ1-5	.	TGTGCCAGTAGTCTGGCCCTCCGGGGTAATCAGCCCCAGCATTTT	CASSLALRGNQPQHF
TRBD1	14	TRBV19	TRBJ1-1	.	TGTGCCAGTAGCCCGGGACAGGGGAGCACTGAAGCTTTCTTT	CASSPGQGSTEAFF
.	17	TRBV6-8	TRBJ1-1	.	TGTGCCAGTCAGTCCCTCAGGACCCCTATCGCCTACACTGAAGCTTTCTTT	CASQSLRTPIAYTEAFF
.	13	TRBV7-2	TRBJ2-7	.	TGTGCCAGCAGCGAACACAGGGATTACGAGCAGTACTTC	CASSEHRDYEQYF
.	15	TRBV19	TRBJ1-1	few	TGTGCCAGTAGTCCCGGCGACAGATTCCTCACTGAAGCTTTCTTT	CASSPGDRFLTEAFF
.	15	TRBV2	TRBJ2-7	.	TGTGCCAGCAGTATGATGGACAGTTTAAATATCGAGCAGTACTTC	CASSMMDSLNIEQYF
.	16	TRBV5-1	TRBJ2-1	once	TGCGCCAGCAGTTCGGTTGGGGGCTACTCCTACAATGAGCAGTTCTTC	CASSSVGGYSYNEQFF
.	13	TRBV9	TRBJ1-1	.	TGTGCCAGCAGCGACTCAATGAACACTGAAGCTTTCTTT	CASSDSMNTEAFF
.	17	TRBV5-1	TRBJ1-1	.	TGCGCCAGCAGCTTGGAACCGTCTTCGACGGTGAACACTGAAGCTTTCTTT	CASSLEPSSTVNTEAFF